This T cell receptor (beta chain) stems from a study of control samples from healthy donors and cancer patients. Sequenced by immunoSEQ multiplex PCR; TCRdb stores in-frame clones only, minus some. Of approximately 190,000 clones detected, over 80% appear once; the ten largest clones hold 1.8%. What was sequenced was blood. The TCR sequence derives from a man aged 30 to 39 in good health.

CDR3 sequence: CASSQDAASGGARDTQYF. The CDR3 nucleotides are TGCGCCAGCAGCCAAGATGCAGCTAGCGGGGGGGCCCGGGATACGCAGTATTTT. The chain uses TRBV4-1 and TRBJ2-3; 12 bases line up with TRBD2. Germline CDR1 and CDR2: MGHRA and YSYEKL. The junction had 10 bases not matched to a gene; V was cut back by 0 bases and J by 6 bases. This CDR3 has 18 amino acids.